Below, one TCR beta chain is given with its context. This clonotype was recorded at least ten times. It has no known antigen specificity. There are no base qualities to consult, and no much larger clone falls within one base. The protocol used for the library was 5' RACE. Sequencing was carried out with a NextSeq 500. Unique molecular identifiers were attached to individual cDNA molecules in the TCR library protocol so that sequencing error and PCR bias could be corrected. Both TCR alpha and beta chains were sequenced, and tight co-correlation was observed between alpha and beta sequence abundances in each sample. The authors processed their data as follows. V gene, J gene and CDR3 annotation of TCR sequences was performed with Decombinator V4. Expanded TCRs were defined as changing significantly between any two time points under a Poisson model with p below 0.0001. TCR abundances were normalised to the total number of TCRs sequenced per sample and expressed as counts per million. MAIT TCRs were defined by TRAV1-2 paired with TRAJ12, TRAJ20 or TRAJ33, and iNKT TCRs by TRAV10 paired with TRAJ18. VDJdb, accessed on 1 November 2021, was searched for TCRs annotated for CMV, EBV and SARS-CoV-2, and TCRs annotated for more than one antigen were excluded. The raw public reads went through TCRdb reprocessing: fastp at Q25, MiXCR clone calling, in-frame beta chains kept. Every entry covers one CDR3 protein and lists the most common genes and DNA from its rows. The V and J calls shown here were made by TCRdb, not taken from the authors' results. This sample comprises 65,000 to 95,000 distinct CDR3 sequences, roughly a sixth of them detected only once. Jointly, the top ten make up less than 3.5% of the sample.

This entry is derived from a study of early T cells in non-severe SARS-CoV-2 infection (dated by TCRdb to the early 2020s). Regarding the complete study: Because TCR sequencing relied on bulk RNA taken from unsorted whole blood, pairing of alpha and beta chains was not possible.

The study was a case-control design nested within a healthcare worker cohort in London, UK, with weekly nasopharyngeal swab PCR tests and blood sampling. Healthcare workers were recruited during the week of the UK lockdown, between 23 and 31 March 2020, and followed weekly for up to roughly 15 weeks. At the junction V is shortened by 5 bases and J by 6 bases; bases outside the gene matches: 6. In the germline V gene (reference sequence), CDR1 corresponds to SEHNR and CDR2 to FQNEAQ. From the cysteine through the phenylalanine, the CDR3 covers 14 amino acids. Only the CDR3 DNA stays, 42 bases, in frame from base 1. On the study overall, not on this receptor specifically: Matching against VDJdb was skewed toward anti-spike CD8 responses, likely underestimated virus-specific expansions, and missed private and CD4 specificities.

The V and J genes are TRBV7-9 and TRBJ2-2; TRBD1 agrees with 7 junctional bases. This sequence originates from an adult who was a healthcare worker with PCR-confirmed SARS-CoV-2 infection or an uninfected control (not recorded which). The sample taken for sequencing was whole blood. The bases are TGTGCCAGCAGCGCCAGAGACAGGGCCGGGGAGCTGTTTTTT. It specifies CASSARDRAGELFF.